This TCR beta chain was captured in a study of liver allograft versus peripheral blood T cells. Across the whole study: Transplanted-liver and recipient peripheral blood T cell receptor repertoires were compared.

TCRdb passed the reads through MiXCR, listing each CDR3 protein once. This sample has 6,500 to 10,000 distinct CDR3 sequences, with about a fifth found just once. The study, taken as a whole, reports: Reportedly, liver allograft T cell receptor repertoires differed from peripheral blood ones.

Trimming removed 6 bases from V and 2 bases from J, with 11 bases in between. Germline CDR1 is MNHEY and CDR2 is SVGEGT. This CDR3 is built from 13 residues. This clonotype is categorized as medium-sized. Its cognate antigen is unknown. The sequence was obtained from a human patient who had a liver transplant. Some T cells could come from the graft donor. The chain uses TRBV6-2 or TRBV6-3 and TRBJ2-7; D could derive from TRBD1 or TRBD2 (5 bases each). The DNA for the CDR3 is TGTGCCAGCAGCCCGGGACCCACCTACGAGCAGTACTTC. Protein: CASSPGPTYEQYF.